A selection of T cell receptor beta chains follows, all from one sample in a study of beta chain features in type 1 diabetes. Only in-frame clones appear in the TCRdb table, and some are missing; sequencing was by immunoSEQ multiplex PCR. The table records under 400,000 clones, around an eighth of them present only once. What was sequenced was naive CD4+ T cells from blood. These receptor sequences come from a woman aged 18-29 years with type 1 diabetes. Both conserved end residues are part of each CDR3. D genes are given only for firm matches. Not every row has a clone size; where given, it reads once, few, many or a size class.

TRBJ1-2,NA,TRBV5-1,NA,CASSFLGGQGYGYTF,TGCGCCAGCAGCTTTCTCGGAGGGCAGGGCTATGGCTACACCTTC
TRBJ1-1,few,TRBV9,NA,CASSVDGSNTEAFF,TGTGCCAGCAGCGTAGATGGGAGCAACACTGAAGCTTTCTTT
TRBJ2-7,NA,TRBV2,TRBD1,CASSVGQGSYEQYF,TGTGCCAGCAGTGTAGGACAGGGCTCCTACGAGCAGTACTTC
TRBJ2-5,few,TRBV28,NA,CASTGGQETQYF,TGTGCCAGCACCGGGGGCCAAGAGACCCAGTACTTC
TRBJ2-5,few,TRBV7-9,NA,CASSLAGGETQYF,TGTGCCAGCAGCTTAGCAGGAGGGGAGACCCAGTACTTC
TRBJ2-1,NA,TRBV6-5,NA,CASSYSSRGNDNEQFF,TGTGCCAGCAGTTACTCGAGCCGGGGGAATGACAATGAGCAGTTCTTC
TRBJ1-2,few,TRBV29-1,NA,CSAAQSNYGYTF,TGCAGCGCTGCCCAGTCTAACTATGGCTACACCTTC
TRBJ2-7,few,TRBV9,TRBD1,CASSYDRGPGGEQYF,TGTGCCAGCAGCTATGACAGGGGGCCGGGCGGGGAGCAGTACTTC
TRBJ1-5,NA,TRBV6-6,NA,CASSQGTPGNQPQHF,TGTGCCAGCAGCCAAGGGACACCTGGGAATCAGCCCCAGCATTTT
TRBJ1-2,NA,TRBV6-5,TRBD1,CASSYMGQGYGYTF,TGTGCCAGCAGTTACATGGGACAGGGCTATGGCTACACCTTC
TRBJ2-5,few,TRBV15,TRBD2,CATSSGIAGIGETQYF,TGTGCCACCAGCAGCGGTATAGCGGGGATTGGGGAGACCCAGTACTTC
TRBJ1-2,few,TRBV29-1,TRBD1,CSVLNPPTGSNYGYTF,TGCAGCGTTCTTAACCCCCCGACAGGGAGCAACTATGGCTACACCTTC
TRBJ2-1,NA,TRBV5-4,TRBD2,CASSLDWGLAGDDEQFF,TGTGCCAGCAGCTTGGACTGGGGACTAGCGGGAGATGATGAGCAGTTCTTC
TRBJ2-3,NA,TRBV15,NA,CATSSVFADTQYF,TGTGCCACCAGCAGTGTCTTTGCAGATACGCAGTATTTT
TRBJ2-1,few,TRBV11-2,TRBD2,CASSARGGAFNEQFF,TGTGCCAGCAGCGCCCGGGGAGGGGCGTTCAATGAGCAGTTCTTC
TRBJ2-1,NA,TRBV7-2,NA,CASSLASGKELNEQFF,TGTGCCAGCAGCTTAGCATCGGGTAAAGAGCTCAATGAGCAGTTCTTC
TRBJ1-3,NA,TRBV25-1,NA,CASKTDSGNTIYF,TGTGCCAGCAAGACAGACTCTGGAAACACCATATATTTT
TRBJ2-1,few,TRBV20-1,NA,CSAETRYEQFF,TGCAGTGCTGAGACTAGATATGAGCAGTTCTTC
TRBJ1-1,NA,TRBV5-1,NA,CASSRGRNTEAFF,TGCGCCAGCAGCCGGGGGAGGAACACTGAAGCTTTCTTT
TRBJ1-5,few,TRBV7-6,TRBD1,CASSFGQGNQPQHF,TGTGCCAGCAGCTTTGGACAGGGCAATCAGCCCCAGCATTTT
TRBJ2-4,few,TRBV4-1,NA,CASSQVVQGVSIQYF,TGCGCCAGCAGCCAAGTCGTCCAGGGTGTTTCCATTCAGTACTTC
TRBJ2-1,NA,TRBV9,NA,CASSVVGDEQFF,TGTGCCAGCAGCGTAGTCGGGGATGAGCAGTTCTTC